The 20 T cell receptor beta chains below all came from one sample that was sequenced in a study of blood T cell repertoires in COVID-19. TCRdb keeps only in-frame clones here, not all; method: immunoSEQ multiplex PCR. This table holds almost 100,000 clones, about nine tenths found once. Sequencing input: peripheral blood. The receptors shown here come from a man between 50 and 59 years old with acute or convalescent COVID-19.

There are a few counts of this clone. The CDR3 DNA follows: TGTGCCTGGAGTCGGACTAGCGGGCCGACCTACAATGAGCAGTTCTTC. The encoded protein is CAWSRTSGPTYNEQFF. This sequence joins TRBV30 and TRBJ2-1; 11 positions match TRBD2. The junction had 5 bases not matched to a gene; V was cut back by 2 bases and J by 2 bases. This CDR3 comprises 16 residues. Germline CDR1 is GTSNPN and CDR2 is SVGIG (reference sequence).

The chain's CDR3 is CASSQKGLAVTDTQYF. In nucleotides, the CDR3 is TGTGCCAGCAGCCAAAAGGGGCTAGCGGTCACAGATACGCAGTATTTT. The chain is built from TRBV3-1 (or the pseudogene TRBV3-2) and TRBJ2-3, with TRBD2 matching 7 bases. Germline loops: CDR1 LGHDT, CDR2 YNNKEL (reference sequence). The CDR3 extends over 16 amino acids. Germline trimming cut 2 bases from V and 2 bases from J; bases unmatched to any gene: 7.

The V and J genes are TRBV4-1 and TRBJ1-2; tentatively, D is TRBD1 (6 bases). The CDR3 length is 14 residues. In germline, CDR1 is MGHRA, CDR2 YSYEKL. The V gene lost 6 bases and the J gene lost 4 bases, with 15 bases spanning the gap. The CDR3 nucleotides are TGCGCCAGCAGTCAGTCGACAGGCCTCTATGGCTACACCTTC. Its protein is CASSQSTGLYGYTF.

This clone was recorded once. This chain links TRBV27 with TRBJ1-5; a weak D match, TRBD1 (6 bases). Trimming shortened V by 3 bases and J by 6 bases, and 12 bases separated the two germline ends. Germline CDR1 and CDR2: MNHEY and SMNVEV (reference sequence). The CDR3 sequence is 14 residues long. For the CDR3, the DNA is TGTGCCAGCAGTTTTACAGGGCTGGGTCAGCCCCAGCATTTT. Its protein is CASSFTGLGQPQHF.

J is TRBJ2-1 and V is TRBV6-5; a weak D match, TRBD2 (6 bases). The germline CDR1 and CDR2 sequences are MNHEY and SVGAGI. V lost 5 bases and J lost 0, with 11 bases in between. CDR3 length: 15 residues. The CDR3: CASSMRESSYNEQFF. Written as DNA, the CDR3 is TGTGCCAGCAGTATGCGGGAAAGCTCCTACAATGAGCAGTTCTTC.

The rearrangement joins TRBV4-2 to TRBJ2-1, with TRBD2 matching 11 bases. Per the germline V gene, CDR1 is LGHNA and CDR2 is YNFKEQ. This CDR3 has 21 amino acids. J gave up 1 base and V 4 bases, and 18 bases lay outside the gene matches. The CDR3 is CASSPRGRTSGPYDSYNEQFF. The CDR3 bases are TGTGCCAGCAGCCCCCGGGGTAGGACTAGCGGGCCTTACGATTCCTACAATGAGCAGTTCTTC.

This clone was detected a few times. V usage is TRBV15 and J usage is TRBJ1-1, with D uncertain. The V gene lost 0 bases and the J gene lost 4 bases, with 18 bases spanning the gap. CDR3 length: 17 residues. Germline V gene data show CDR1 as LNHNV and CDR2 as YYDKDF (reference sequence). CDR3 nucleotides: TGTGCCACCAGCAGAGATCCGGGGTTGGGTTATTTCACTGAAGCTTTCTTT. It encodes CATSRDPGLGYFTEAFF.

The rearrangement links TRBV19 to TRBJ2-2, with TRBD2 matching 8 bases. V lost 1 base to trimming and J lost 7 bases; unmatched junction nucleotides: 2. Germline lookup yields CDR1 LNHDA and CDR2 SQIVND (reference sequence). This CDR3 is 14 amino acids long. In nucleotides, the CDR3 is TGTGCCAGTAGTATAGGGCGGGAGGACGGGGAGCTGTTTTTT. Translating it yields CASSIGREDGELFF.

The genes are TRBV7-2 and TRBJ1-3; weak D call: TRBD1 (5 bases). Germline assignment: CDR1 SGHTA and CDR2 FQGNSA. Trimming stripped 1 base from V and 0 bases from J, with 13 bases between. CDR3 length equals 17 residues. CDR3 nucleotides: TGTGCCAGCAGCTTAGTTCTGGGGGACTCCTCTGGAAACACCATATATTTT. This translates into CASSLVLGDSSGNTIYF.

The table lists this clone with a few counts. This chain joins TRBV5-1 and TRBJ1-1, with a possible D match to TRBD1 (5 bases). The CDR3 sequence is 15 residues long. In germline, CDR1 is SGHRS, CDR2 YFSETQ. Trimming pared 0 bases from V and 5 bases from J, leaving 14 bases between. The CDR3 sequence is CASSLASGALTEAFF. The CDR3 DNA reads TGCGCCAGCAGCTTGGCCTCTGGGGCCCTGACTGAAGCTTTCTTT.

This clone was picked up many times. CDR3 region: CASSPRGTGQKEQYF. The CDR3 bases are TGTGCCAGCAGTCCCCGCGGGACAGGGCAAAAAGAGCAGTACTTC. This rearrangement joins TRBV5-4 to TRBJ2-7; the match to TRBD1 covers 9 bases. This CDR3 contains 15 residues. Looked up from germline, CDR1 is SGHNT and CDR2 is YYREEE (reference sequence). The ends lost 5 bases at V and 7 bases at J; junction bases unmatched: 13.

The chain carries TRBV5-1 and TRBJ1-2; D not resolved. CDR1 and CDR2 from the germline V gene are SGHRS and YFSETQ. CDR3 length: 15 amino acids. The V end lost 0 bases, the J end lost 1 base, and 10 bases lay between the germline ends. The DNA for the CDR3 is TGCGCCAGCAGCTTGGGTAGTAACCTTAACTATGGCTACACCTTC. As protein: CASSLGSNLNYGYTF. The whole variable domain, remainder taken from reference TRBV5-1 and TRBJ1-2, is KAGVTQTPRYLIKTRGQQVTLSCSPISGHRSVSWYQQTPGQGLQFLFEYFSETQRNKGNFPGRFSGRQFSNSRSEMNVSTLELGDSALYLCASSLGSNLNYGYTFGSGTRLTVV.

The CDR3 nucleotides are TGCGCCAGCAGCCCGGAGGCAACTACTAACTATGGCTACACCTTC. Encoded protein: CASSPEATTNYGYTF. This sequence joins TRBV5-1 and TRBJ1-2; D is unclear. The V gene's germline CDR1 is SGHRS and CDR2 YFSETQ. This CDR3 region has 15 residues. The germline V and J ends were trimmed by 4 bases and 0 bases, with 13 bases remaining between them.

This sequence joins TRBV14 and TRBJ1-1; no definite D call. V was trimmed by 4 bases and J by 1 base, leaving 13 bases between them. The V gene's germline CDR1 is SGHDN and CDR2 FVKESK. The CDR3 is made up of 15 amino acids. CDR3 DNA sequence: TGTGCCAGCAGCCGCCCAAGTGGAGGGAACACTGAAGCTTTCTTT. This sequence encodes CASSRPSGGNTEAFF. The whole variable domain, filled in from reference TRBV14 and TRBJ1-1, reads EAGVTQFPSHSVIEKGQTVTLRCDPISGHDNLYWYRRVMGKEIKFLLHFVKESKQDESGMPNNRFLAERTGGTYSTLKVQPAELEDSGVYFCASSRPSGGNTEAFFGQGTRLTVV.

This chain links TRBV7-3 with TRBJ2-1, with no clear D. From germline, CDR1 is SGHTA and CDR2 FQGTGA. Trimming cost V 5 bases and J 5 bases, with 13 bases left between them. The CDR3 is made up of 14 amino acids. CDR3 coding DNA: TGTGCCAGCAGCCCCTCGAGAGACAACAATGAGCAGTTCTTC. Translated, it gives CASSPSRDNNEQFF.

In this sample, this clone turned up a few times. The chain is built from TRBV27 and TRBJ1-6; weak D call: TRBD1 (6 bases). CDR3 length: 16 amino acids. The germline V gene has CDR1 MNHEY and CDR2 SMNVEV (reference sequence). Trimming stripped 6 bases from V and 5 bases from J, with 17 bases between. The CDR3 reads CASSLTPGHHNSPLHF. The CDR3 DNA is TGTGCCAGCAGCTTAACCCCGGGACACCATAATTCACCCCTCCACTTT.

This clone came up once. This chain uses TRBV6-5 with TRBJ1-2; D might be TRBD1 (5 bases). This CDR3 contains 12 residues. Germline values: CDR1 MNHEY, CDR2 SVGAGI. V lost 6 bases, J lost 7 bases, and 12 bases lay in between. CDR3 in DNA: TGTGCCAGCAGAGATGGGGCCGGTGGCTACACCTTC. Its protein product is CASRDGAGGYTF.

The rearrangement links TRBV15 to TRBJ1-1; 9 bases are shared with TRBD1. Germline V gene lookup returns CDR1 LNHNV and CDR2 YYDKDF (reference sequence). The CDR3 is made up of 17 amino acids. The ends lost 5 bases at V and 0 bases at J; junction bases unmatched: 10. In nucleotides, the CDR3 is TGTGCCACCAGCTCCATGGGACAGGGTCCTATGAACACTGAAGCTTTCTTT. Encoded protein: CATSSMGQGPMNTEAFF.

CDR3 DNA: TGCGCCAGCAGCTTGGACGGGACAGGGTATGGGGATACGCAGTATTTT. Protein product: CASSLDGTGYGDTQYF. The chain recombines TRBV5-1 with TRBJ2-3; 9 bases agree with TRBD1. The junction had 8 bases not matched to a gene; V was cut back by 0 bases and J by 6 bases. Germline CDR1 and CDR2: SGHRS and YFSETQ. This CDR3 contains 16 residues.

This chain links TRBV9 with TRBJ1-2; D call uncertain. The germline gives CDR1 SGDLS, CDR2 YYNGEE. This CDR3 has 14 amino acids. With 0 bases removed from V and 0 bases from J, the gap between germline ends came to 6 bases. This CDR3 is CASSVVSSNYGYTF. CDR3 DNA sequence: TGTGCCAGCAGCGTAGTCTCGTCTAACTATGGCTACACCTTC.